The clone carrying this T cell receptor (beta chain) was seen only a few times. The antigen remains undetermined. This sample was included in a study of PD-1 blockade in mismatch repair-deficient tumors. Overall study context: Patients had about 13 mismatch repair-deficient cancer types and were previously treated and progressing.

Here immunoSEQ multiplex PCR was the method, and the copy in TCRdb shows in-frame clones only, minus some. The table includes 120,000 or so clones, 86% detected once. Study-wide points: After pembrolizumab, tumor-resident clones rose rapidly, then generally contracted before radiologic responses.

Every patient had mismatch repair deficiency by PCR or immunohistochemistry. Three pembrolizumab responders had their TCRs sequenced. V shed 4 bases, J shed 6 bases, and the junction held 21 bases outside the gene matches. Germline V lookup: CDR1 MGHRA, CDR2 YSYEKL. This CDR3 contains 19 residues. This receptor was identified in an adult with mismatch repair-deficient cancer. The material was peripheral blood, obtained 44 weeks after starting pembrolizumab. The V call is TRBV4-1, the J call TRBJ1-1, with 9 bases identical to TRBD1. The CDR3, as DNA: TGCGCCAGCAGCCTCAAACCGGGACAGGGTCCTAGGGCGAGACCTGAAGCTTTCTTT. It is translated as CASSLKPGQGPRARPEAFF.